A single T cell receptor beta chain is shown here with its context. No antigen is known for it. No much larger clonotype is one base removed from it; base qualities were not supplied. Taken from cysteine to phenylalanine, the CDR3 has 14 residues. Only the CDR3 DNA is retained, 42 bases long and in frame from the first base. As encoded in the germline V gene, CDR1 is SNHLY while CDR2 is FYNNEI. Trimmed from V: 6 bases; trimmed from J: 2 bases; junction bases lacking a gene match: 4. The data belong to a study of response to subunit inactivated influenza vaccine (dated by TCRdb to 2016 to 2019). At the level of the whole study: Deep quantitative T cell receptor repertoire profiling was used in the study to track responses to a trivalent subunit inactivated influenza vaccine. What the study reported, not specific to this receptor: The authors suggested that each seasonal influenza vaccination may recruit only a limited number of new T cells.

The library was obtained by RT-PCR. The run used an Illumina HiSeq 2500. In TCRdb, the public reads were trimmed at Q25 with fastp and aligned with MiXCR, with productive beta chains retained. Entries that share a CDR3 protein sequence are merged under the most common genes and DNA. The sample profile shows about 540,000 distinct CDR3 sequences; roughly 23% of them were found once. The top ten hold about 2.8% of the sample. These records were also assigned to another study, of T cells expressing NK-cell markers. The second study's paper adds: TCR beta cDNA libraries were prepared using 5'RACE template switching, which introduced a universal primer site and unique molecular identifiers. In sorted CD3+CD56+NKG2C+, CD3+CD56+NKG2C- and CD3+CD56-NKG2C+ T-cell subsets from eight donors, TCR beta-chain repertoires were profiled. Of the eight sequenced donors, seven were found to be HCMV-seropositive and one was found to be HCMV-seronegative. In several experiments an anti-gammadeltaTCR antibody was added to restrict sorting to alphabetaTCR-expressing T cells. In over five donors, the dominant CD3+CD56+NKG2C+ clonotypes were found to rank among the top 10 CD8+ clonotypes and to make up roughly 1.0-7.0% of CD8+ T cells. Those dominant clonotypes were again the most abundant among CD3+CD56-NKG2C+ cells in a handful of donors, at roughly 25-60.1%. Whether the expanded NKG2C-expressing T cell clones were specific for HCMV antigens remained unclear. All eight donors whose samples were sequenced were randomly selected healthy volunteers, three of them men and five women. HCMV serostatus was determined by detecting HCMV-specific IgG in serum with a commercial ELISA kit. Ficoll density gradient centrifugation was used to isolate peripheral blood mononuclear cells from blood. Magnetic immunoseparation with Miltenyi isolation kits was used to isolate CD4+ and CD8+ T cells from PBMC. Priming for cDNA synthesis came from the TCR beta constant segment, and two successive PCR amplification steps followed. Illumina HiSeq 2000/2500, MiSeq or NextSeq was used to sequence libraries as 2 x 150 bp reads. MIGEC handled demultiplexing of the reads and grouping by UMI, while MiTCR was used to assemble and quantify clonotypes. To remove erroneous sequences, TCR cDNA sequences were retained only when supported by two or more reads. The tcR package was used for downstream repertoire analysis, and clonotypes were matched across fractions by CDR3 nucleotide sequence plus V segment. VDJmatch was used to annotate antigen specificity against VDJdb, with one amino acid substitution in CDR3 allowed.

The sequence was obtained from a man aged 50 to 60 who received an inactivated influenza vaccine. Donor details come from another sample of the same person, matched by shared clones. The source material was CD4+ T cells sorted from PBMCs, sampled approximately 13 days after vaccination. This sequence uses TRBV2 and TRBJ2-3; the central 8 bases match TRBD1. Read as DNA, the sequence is TGTGCCAGCAGGGACAGGGACCACACAGATACGCAGTATTTT. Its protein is CASRDRDHTDTQYF.